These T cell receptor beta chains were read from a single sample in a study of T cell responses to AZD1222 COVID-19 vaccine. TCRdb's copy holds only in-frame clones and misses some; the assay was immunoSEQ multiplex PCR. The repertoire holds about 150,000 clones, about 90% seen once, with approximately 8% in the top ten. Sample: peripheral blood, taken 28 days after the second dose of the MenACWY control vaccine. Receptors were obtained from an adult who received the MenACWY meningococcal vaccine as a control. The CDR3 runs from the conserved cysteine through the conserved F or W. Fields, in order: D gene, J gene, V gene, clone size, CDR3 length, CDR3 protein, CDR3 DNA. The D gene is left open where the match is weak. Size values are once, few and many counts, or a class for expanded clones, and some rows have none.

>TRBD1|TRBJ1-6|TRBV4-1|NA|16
CASSQDPTGNNSPLHF
TGCGCCAGCAGCCAAGATCCGACAGGGAATAATTCACCCCTCCACTTT
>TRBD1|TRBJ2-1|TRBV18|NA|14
CASSPPTGEHEQFF
TGTGCCAGCTCACCTCCTACAGGGGAGCATGAGCAGTTCTTC
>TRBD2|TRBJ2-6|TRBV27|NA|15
CASSGGVAWANVLTF
TGTGCCAGCAGTGGGGGGGTCGCTTGGGCCAACGTCCTGACTTTC
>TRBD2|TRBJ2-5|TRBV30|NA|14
CAWSRTSGGETQYF
TGTGCCTGGAGTAGGACTAGCGGAGGAGAGACCCAGTACTTC
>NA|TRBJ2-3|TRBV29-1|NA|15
CSATDPGTGTDTQYF
TGCAGCGCTACGGACCCGGGCACAGGGACAGATACGCAGTATTTT
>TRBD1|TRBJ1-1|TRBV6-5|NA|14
CASRGRGPVTEAFF
TGTGCCAGCCGAGGCAGGGGGCCAGTAACTGAAGCTTTCTTT
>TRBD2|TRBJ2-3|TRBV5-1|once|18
CASSLPGTSGLSTDTQYF
TGCGCCAGCAGCTTACCCGGGACTAGCGGTCTTAGCACAGATACGCAGTATTTT
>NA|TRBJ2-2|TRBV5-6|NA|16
CASSFGQHANTGELFF
TGTGCCAGCAGCTTTGGTCAACACGCGAACACCGGGGAGCTGTTTTTT
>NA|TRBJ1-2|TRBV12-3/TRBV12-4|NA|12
CASRRGDYGYTF
TGTGCCAGCAGACGGGGAGACTATGGCTACACCTTC
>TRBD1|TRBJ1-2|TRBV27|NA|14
CASSPGQPFYGYTF
TGTGCCAGCAGTCCGGGACAGCCCTTCTATGGCTACACCTTC
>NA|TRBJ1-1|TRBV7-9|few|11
CASSQQREAFF
TGTGCCAGCAGCCAACAAAGAGAAGCTTTCTTT
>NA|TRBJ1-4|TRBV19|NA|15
CASMDQEIVNEKLFF
TGTGCCAGTATGGATCAGGAGATCGTAAATGAAAAACTGTTTTTT
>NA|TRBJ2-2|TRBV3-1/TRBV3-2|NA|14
CASSQVRLHGELFF
TGTGCCAGCAGCCAAGTTCGGCTGCACGGGGAGCTGTTTTTT